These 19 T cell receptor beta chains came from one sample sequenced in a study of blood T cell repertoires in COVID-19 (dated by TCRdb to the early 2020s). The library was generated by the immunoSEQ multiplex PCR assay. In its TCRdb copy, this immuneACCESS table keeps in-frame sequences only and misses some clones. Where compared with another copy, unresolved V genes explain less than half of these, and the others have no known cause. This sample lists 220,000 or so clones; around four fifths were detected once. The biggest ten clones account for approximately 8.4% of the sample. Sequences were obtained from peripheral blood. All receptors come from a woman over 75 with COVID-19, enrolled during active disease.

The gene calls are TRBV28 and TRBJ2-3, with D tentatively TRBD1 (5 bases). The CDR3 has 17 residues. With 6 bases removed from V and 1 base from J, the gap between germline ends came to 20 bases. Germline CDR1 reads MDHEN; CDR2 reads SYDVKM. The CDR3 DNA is TGTGCCAGCAGCCCTAGTTTAGGGGTTCGAGGCACAGATACGCAGTATTTT. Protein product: CASSPSLGVRGTDTQYF.

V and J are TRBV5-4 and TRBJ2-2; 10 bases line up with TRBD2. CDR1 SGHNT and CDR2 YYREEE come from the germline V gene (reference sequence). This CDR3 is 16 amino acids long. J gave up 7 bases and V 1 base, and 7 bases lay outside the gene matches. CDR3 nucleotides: TGTGCCAGCAGCTTGACCAGCGGGGGGGCTTTCGGGGAGCTGTTTTTT. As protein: CASSLTSGGAFGELFF.

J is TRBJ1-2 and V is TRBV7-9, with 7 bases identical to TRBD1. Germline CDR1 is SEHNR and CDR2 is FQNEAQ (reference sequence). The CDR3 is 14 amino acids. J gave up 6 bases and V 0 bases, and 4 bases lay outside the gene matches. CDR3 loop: CASSLAGRGNGYTF. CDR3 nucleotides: TGTGCCAGCAGCTTAGCGGGCAGGGGGAATGGCTACACCTTC. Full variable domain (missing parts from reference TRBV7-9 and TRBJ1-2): DTGVSQNPRHKITKRGQNVTFRCDPISEHNRLYWYRQTLGQGPEFLTYFQNEAQLEKSRLLSDRFSAERPKGSFSTLEIQRTEQGDSAMYLCASSLAGRGNGYTFGSGTRLTVV.

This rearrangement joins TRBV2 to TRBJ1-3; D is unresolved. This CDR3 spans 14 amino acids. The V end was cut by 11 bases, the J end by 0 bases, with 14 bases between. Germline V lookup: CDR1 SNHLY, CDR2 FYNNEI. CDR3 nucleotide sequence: TGTGCCGCTTTTTCTAGAACCTCTGGAAACACCATATATTTT. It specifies CAAFSRTSGNTIYF.

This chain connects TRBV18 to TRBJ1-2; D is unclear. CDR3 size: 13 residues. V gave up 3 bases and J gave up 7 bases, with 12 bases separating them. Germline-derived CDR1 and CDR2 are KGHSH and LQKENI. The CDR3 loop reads CASSPDIGAGYTF. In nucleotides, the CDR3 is TGTGCCAGCTCACCCGACATCGGTGCTGGCTACACCTTC.

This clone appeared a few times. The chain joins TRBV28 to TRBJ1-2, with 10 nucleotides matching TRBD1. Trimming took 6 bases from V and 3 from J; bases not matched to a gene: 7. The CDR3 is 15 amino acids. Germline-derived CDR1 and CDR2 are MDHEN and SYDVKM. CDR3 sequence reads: CASSQPTGGDYGYTF. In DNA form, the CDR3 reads TGTGCCAGCAGCCAACCGACAGGGGGCGACTATGGCTACACCTTC.

Here the CDR3 reads CASSQERRGLQPQHF. Here the CDR3 DNA reads TGTGCCAGCAGCCAAGAACGAAGGGGACTCCAGCCCCAGCATTTT. The chain recombines TRBV4-2 with TRBJ1-5, with TRBD1 as a possible D gene (5 bases). Germline CDR1 reads LGHNA; CDR2 reads YNFKEQ. The CDR3 is made up of 15 amino acids. V lost 0 bases, J lost 7 bases, and 13 bases lay in between.

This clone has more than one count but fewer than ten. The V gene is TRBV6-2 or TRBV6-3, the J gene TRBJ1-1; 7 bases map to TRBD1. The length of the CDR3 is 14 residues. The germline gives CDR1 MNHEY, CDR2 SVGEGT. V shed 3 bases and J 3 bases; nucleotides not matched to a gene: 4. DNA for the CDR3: TGTGCCAGCAGTTATTCAGGGGGATACACTGAAGCTTTCTTT. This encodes CASSYSGGYTEAFF.

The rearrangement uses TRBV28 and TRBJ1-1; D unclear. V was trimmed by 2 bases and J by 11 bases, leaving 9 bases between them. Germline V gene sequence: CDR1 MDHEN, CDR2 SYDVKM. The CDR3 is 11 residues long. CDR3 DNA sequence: TGTGCCAGCAGTTTAATGTCGGAGGCTTTCTTT. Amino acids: CASSLMSEAFF.

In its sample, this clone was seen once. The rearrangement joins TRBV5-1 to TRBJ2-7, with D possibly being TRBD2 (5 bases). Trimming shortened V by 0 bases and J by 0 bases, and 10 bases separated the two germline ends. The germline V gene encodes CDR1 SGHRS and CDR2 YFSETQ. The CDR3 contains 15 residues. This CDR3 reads CASSLGGPLSYEQYF. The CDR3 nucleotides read TGCGCCAGCAGCTTGGGAGGGCCCCTCTCCTACGAGCAGTACTTC.

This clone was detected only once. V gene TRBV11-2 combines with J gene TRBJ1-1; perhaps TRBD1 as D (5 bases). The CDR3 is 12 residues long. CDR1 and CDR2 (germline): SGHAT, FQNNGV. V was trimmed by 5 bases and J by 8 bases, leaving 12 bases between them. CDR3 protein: CASSLTGIEAFF. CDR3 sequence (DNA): TGTGCCAGCAGCCTAACAGGAATAGAAGCTTTCTTT.

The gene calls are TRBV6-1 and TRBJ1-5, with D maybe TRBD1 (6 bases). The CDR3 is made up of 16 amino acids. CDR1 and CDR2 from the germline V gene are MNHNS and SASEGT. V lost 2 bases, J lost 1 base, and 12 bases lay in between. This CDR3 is CASSERGAGSNQPQHF. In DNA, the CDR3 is TGTGCCAGCAGTGAACGGGGGGCAGGAAGCAATCAGCCCCAGCATTTT.

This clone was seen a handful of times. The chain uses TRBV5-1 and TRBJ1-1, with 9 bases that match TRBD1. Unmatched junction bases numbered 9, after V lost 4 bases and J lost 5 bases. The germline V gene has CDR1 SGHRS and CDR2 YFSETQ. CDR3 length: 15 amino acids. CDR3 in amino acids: CASSLGTGLDTEAFF. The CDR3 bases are TGCGCCAGCAGCCTGGGGACAGGGCTGGATACTGAAGCTTTCTTT.

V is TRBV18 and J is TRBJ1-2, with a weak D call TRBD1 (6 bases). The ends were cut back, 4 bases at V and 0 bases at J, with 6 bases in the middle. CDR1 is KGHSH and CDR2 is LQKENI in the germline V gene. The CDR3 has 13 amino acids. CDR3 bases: TGTGCCAGCTCACGGGACACTAACTATGGCTACACCTTC. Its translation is CASSRDTNYGYTF. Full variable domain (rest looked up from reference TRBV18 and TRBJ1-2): NAGVMQNPRHLVRRRGQEARLRCSPMKGHSHVYWYRQLPEEGLKFMVYLQKENIIDESGMPKERFSAEFPKEGPSILRIQQVVRGDSAAYFCASSRDTNYGYTFGSGTRLTVV.

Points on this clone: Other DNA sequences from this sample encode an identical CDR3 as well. CDR3 in amino acids: CASSPGQKETQYF. The CDR3 nucleotides read TGTGCCAGCTCACCAGGGCAGAAAGAGACCCAGTACTTC. The chain links TRBV18 to TRBJ2-5; the D is unclear. The CDR3 consists of 13 residues. CDR1 and CDR2 from the germline V gene are KGHSH and LQKENI. V lost 2 bases and J lost 3, with 7 bases in between.

Here the CDR3 DNA reads TGTGCCAGCAGCAAACCCGTCGATGGTGGCCAGTTCAAAGAGACCCAGTACTTC. Translation: CASSKPVDGGQFKETQYF. The chain uses TRBV21-1 and TRBJ2-5; whether TRBD1, the table's D call, matches the DNA was not checked. TRBV21-1 is flagged as a pseudogene. This CDR3 has 18 residues.

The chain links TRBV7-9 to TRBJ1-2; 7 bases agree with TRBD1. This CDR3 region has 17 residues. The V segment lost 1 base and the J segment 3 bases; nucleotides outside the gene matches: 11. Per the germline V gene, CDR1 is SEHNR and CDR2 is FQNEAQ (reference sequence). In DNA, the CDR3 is TGTGCCAGCAGCTTAGATTCCGACAGGGCTTTATACTATGGCTACACCTTC. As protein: CASSLDSDRALYYGYTF.

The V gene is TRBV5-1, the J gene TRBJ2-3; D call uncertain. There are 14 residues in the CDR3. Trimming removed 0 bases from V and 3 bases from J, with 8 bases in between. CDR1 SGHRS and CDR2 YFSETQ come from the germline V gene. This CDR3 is CASSLAGRTDTQYF. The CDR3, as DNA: TGCGCCAGCAGCTTGGCAGGCAGAACAGATACGCAGTATTTT.

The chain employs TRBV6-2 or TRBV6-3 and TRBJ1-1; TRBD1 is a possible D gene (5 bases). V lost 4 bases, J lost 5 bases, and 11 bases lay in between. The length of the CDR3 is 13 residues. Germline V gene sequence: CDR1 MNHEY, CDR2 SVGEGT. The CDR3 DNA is TGTGCCAGCAGTTTACAGGTGGGGACTGAAGCTTTCTTT. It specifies CASSLQVGTEAFF.